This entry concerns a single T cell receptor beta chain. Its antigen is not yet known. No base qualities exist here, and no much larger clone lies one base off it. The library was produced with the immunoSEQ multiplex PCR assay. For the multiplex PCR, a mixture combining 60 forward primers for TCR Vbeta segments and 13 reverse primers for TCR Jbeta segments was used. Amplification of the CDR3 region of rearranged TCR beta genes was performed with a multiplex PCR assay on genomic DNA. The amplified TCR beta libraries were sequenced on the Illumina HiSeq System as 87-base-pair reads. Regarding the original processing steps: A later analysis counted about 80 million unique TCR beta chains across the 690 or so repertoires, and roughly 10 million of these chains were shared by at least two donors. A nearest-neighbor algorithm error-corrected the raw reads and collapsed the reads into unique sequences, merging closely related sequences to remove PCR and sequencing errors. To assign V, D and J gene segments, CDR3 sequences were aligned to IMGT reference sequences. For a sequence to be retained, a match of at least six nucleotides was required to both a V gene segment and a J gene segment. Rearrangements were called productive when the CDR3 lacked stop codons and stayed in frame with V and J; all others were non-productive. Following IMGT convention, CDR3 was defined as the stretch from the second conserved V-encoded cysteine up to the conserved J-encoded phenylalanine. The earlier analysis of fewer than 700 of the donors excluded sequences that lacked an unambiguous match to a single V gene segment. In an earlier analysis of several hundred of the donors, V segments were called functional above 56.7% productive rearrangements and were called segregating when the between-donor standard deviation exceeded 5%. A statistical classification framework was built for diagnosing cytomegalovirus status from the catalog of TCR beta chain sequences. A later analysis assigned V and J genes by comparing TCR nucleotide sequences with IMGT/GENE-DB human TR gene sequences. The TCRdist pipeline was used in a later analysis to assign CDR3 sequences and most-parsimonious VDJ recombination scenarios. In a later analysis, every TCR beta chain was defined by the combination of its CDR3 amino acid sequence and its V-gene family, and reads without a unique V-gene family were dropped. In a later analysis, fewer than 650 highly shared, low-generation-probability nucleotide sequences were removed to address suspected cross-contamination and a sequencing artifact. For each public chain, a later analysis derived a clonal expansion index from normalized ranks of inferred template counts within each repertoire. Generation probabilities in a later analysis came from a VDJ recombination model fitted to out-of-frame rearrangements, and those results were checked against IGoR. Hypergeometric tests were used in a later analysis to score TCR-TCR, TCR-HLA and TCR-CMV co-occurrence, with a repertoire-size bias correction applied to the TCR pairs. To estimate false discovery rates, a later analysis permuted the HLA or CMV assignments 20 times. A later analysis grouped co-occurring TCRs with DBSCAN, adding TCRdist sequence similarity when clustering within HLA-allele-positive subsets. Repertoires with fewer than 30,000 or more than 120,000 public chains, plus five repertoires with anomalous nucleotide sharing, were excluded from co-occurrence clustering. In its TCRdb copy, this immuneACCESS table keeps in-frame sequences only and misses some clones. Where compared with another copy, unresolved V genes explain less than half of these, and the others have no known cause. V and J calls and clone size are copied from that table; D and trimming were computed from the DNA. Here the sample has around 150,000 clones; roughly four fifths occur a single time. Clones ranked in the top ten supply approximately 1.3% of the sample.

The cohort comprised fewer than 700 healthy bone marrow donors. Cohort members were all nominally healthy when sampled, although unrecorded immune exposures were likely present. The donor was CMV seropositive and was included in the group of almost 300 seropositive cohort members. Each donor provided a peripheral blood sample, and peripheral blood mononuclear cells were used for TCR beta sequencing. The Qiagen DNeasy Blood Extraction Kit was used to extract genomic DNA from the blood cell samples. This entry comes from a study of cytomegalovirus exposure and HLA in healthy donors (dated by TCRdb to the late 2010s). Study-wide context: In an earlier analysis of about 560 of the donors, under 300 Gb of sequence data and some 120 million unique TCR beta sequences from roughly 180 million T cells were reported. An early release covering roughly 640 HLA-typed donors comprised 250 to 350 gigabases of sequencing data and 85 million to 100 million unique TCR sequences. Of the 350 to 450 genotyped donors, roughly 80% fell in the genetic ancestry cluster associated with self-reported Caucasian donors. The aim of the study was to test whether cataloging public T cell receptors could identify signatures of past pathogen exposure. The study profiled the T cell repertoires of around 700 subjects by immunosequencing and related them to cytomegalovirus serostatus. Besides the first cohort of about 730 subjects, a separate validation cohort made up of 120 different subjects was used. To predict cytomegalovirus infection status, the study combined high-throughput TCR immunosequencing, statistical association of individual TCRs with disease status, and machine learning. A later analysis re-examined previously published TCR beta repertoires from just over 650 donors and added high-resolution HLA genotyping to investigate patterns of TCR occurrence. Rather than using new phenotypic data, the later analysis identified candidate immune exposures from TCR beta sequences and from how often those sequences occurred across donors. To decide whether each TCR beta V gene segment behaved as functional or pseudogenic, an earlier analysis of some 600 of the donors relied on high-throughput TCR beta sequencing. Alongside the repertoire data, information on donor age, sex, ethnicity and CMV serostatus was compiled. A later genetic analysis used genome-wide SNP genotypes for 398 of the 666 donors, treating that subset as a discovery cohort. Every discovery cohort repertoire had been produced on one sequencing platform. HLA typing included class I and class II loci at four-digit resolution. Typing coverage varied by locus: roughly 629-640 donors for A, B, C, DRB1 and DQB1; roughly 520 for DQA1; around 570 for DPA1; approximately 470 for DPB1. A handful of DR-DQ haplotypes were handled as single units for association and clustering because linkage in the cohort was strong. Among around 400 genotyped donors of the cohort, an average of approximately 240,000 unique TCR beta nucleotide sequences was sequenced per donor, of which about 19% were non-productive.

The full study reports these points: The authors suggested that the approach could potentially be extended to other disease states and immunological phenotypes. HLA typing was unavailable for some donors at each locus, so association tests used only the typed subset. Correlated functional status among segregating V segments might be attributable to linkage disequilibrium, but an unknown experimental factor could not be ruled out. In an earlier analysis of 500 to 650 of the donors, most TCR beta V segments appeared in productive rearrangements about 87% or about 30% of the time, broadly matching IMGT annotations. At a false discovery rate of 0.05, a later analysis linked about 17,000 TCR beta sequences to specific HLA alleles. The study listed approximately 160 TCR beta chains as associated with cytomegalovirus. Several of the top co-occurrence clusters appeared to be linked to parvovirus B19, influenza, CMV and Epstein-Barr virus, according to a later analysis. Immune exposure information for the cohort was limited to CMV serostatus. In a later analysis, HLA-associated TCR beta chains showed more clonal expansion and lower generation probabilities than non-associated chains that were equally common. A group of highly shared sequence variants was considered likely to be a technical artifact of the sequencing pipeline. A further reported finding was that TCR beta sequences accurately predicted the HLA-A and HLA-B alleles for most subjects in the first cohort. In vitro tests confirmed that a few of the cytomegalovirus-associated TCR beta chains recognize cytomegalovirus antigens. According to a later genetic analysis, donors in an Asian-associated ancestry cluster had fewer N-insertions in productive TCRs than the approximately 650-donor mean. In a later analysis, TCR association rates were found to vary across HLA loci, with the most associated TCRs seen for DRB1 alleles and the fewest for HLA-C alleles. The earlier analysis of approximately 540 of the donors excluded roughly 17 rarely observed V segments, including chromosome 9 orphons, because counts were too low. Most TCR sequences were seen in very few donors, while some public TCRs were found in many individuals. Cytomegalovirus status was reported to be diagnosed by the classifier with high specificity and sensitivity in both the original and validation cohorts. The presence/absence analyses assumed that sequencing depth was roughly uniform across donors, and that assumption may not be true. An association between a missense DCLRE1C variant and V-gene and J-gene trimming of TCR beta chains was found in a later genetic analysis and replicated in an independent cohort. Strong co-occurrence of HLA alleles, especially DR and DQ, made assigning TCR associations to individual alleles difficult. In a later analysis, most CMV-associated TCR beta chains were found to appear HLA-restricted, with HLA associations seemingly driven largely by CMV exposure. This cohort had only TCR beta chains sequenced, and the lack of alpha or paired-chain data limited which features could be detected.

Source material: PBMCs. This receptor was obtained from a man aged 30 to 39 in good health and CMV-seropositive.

The CDR3 region reads CASSQGLAGPYEQYF. The DNA reads TGTGCCAGCAGCCAAGGCTTAGCGGGACCCTACGAGCAGTACTTC. Rearrangement joined TRBV4-2 to TRBJ2-7; a stretch of 8 junction bases matches TRBD2. Ends trimmed: V by 1 base, J by 2 bases; bases unmatched to a gene: 4. Looking up the germline V gene yields CDR1 LGHNA and CDR2 YNFKEQ. Including the terminal cysteine and phenylalanine, the CDR3 comprises 15 residues. Solely the CDR3 DNA is kept, with 45 bases framed from the first base.